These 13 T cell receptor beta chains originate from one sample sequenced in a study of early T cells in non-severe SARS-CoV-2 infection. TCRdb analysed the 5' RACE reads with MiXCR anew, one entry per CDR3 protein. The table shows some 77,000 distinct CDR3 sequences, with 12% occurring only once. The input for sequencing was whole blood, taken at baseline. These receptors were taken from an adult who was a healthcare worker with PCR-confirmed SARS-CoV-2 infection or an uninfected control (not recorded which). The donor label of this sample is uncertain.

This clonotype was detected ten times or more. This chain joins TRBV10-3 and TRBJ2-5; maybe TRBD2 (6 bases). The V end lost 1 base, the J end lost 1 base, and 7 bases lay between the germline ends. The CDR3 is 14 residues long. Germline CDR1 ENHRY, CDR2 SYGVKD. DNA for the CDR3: TGTGCCATCAGTGAGTGGGGAGGCCAAGAGACCCAGTACTTC. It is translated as CAISEWGGQETQYF.

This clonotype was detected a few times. The CDR3 loop is CASSVPRDSPYNEQFF. The CDR3 nucleotides read TGTGCCAGCAGCGTCCCGAGGGACTCCCCCTACAATGAGCAGTTCTTC. The chain links TRBV9 to TRBJ2-1; D may be TRBD2 (6 bases). The CDR3 contains 16 residues. Trimming cost V 2 bases and J 2 bases, with 14 bases left between them. Germline CDR1 is SGDLS and CDR2 is YYNGEE.

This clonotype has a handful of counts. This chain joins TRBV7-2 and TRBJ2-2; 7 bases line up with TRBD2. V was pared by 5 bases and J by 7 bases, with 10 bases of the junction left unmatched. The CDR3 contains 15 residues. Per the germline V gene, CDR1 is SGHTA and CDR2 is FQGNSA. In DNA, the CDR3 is TGTGCCAGCAGCCCAGCGGGGAGGGTCGGCGGGGAGCTGTTTTTT. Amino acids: CASSPAGRVGGELFF.

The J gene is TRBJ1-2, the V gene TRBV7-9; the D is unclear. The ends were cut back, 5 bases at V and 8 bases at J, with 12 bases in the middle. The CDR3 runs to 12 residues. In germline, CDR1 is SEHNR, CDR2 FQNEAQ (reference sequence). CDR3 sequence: CASSPAWEGYTF. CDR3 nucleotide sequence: TGTGCCAGCAGCCCAGCTTGGGAGGGCTACACCTTC.

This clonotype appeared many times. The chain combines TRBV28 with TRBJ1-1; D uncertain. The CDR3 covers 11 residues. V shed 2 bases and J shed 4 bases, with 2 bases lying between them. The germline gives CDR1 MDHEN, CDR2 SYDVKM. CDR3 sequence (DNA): TGTGCCAGCAGTTTAGGCACTGAAGCTTTCTTT. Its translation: CASSLGTEAFF.

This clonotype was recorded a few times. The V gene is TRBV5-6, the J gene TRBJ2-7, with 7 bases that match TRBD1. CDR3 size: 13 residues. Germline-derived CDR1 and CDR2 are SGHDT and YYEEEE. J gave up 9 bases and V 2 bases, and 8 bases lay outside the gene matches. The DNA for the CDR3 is TGTGCCAGCAGCTTACTTCCGGGACAGATGCAGTACTTC. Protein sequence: CASSLLPGQMQYF.

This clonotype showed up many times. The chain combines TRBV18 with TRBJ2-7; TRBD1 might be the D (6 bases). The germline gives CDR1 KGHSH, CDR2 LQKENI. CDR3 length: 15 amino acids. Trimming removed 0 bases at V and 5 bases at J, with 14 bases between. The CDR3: CASSPPVGGTDEQYF. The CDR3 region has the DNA TGTGCCAGCTCACCACCGGTAGGGGGTACGGACGAGCAGTACTTC.

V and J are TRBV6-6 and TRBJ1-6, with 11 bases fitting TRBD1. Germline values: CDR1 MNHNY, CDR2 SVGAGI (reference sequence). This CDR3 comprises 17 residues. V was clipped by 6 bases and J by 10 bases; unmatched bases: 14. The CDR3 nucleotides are TGTGCCAGCAGCCGAGGACAGGGGGCGGACTTAAGCTCACCCCTCCACTTT. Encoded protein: CASSRGQGADLSSPLHF.

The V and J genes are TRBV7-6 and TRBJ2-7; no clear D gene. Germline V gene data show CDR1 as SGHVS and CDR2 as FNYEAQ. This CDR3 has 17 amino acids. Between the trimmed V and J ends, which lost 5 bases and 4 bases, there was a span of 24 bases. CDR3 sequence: CASSPININNGDYEQYF. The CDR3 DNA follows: TGTGCCAGCAGCCCGATCAATATCAATAACGGAGATTACGAGCAGTACTTC.

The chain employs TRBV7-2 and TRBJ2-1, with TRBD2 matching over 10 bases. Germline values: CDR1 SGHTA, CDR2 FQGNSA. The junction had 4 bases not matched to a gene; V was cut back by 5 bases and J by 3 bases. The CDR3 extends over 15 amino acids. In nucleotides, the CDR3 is TGTGCCAGCAGCCAAAGGACTAGCGGCTACAATGAGCAGTTCTTC. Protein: CASSQRTSGYNEQFF.

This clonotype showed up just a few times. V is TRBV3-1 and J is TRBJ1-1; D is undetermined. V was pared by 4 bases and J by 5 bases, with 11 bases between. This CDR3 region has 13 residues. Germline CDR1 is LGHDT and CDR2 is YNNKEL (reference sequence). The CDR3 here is CASSLAARTEAFF. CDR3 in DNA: TGTGCCAGCAGCCTGGCGGCGAGGACTGAAGCTTTCTTT.

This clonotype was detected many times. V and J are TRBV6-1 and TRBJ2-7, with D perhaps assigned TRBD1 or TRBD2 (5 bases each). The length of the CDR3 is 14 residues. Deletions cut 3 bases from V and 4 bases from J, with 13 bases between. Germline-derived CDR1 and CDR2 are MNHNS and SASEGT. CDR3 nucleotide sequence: TGTGCCAGCAGTGACCGGGACGGAGCGTACGAGCAGTACTTC. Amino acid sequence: CASSDRDGAYEQYF.

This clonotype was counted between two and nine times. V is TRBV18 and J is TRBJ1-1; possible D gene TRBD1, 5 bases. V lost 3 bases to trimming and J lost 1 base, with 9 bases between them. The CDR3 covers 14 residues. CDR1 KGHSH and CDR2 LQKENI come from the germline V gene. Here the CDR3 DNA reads TGTGCCAGCTCACCCGGGACGGGGAACACTGAAGCTTTCTTT. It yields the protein CASSPGTGNTEAFF.